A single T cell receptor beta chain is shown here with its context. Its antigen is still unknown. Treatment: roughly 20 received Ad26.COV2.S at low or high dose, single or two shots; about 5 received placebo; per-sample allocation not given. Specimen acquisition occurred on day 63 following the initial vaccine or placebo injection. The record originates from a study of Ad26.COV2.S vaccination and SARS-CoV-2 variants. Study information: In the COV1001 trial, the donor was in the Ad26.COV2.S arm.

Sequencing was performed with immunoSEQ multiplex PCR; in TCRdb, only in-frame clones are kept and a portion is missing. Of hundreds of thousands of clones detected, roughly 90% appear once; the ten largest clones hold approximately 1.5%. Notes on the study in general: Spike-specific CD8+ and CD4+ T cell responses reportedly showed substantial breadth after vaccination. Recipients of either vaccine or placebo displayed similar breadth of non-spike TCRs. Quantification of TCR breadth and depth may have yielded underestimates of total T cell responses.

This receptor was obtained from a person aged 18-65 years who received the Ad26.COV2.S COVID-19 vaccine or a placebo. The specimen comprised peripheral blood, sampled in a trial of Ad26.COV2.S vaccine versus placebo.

The CDR3, as DNA: TGTGCCAGCAGTAGCCACACAGGGGCGAATCAGCCCCAGCATTTT. As protein: CASSSHTGANQPQHF. The chain uses TRBV27 and TRBJ1-5; 7 bases map to TRBD1. Germline values: CDR1 MNHEY, CDR2 SMNVEV (reference sequence). The J segment lost 4 bases and the V segment lost 5 bases, leaving 8 bases of the junction unmatched. This CDR3 contains 15 residues.